This TCR beta chain was sequenced during a study of cytomegalovirus exposure and HLA in healthy donors. This clone has just a few counts. Its specificity is not known. Study outcomes and limitations: Cytomegalovirus-associated TCR beta chains were listed, numbering 150 to 200.

PCR employed 60 Vbeta and 13 Jbeta primers. Sequenced by immunoSEQ multiplex PCR; TCRdb stores in-frame clones only, minus some. The data hold 35,000 to 40,000 clones, with 74% observed a single time. The CDR3 spans 14 residues. Germline V CDR1 and CDR2: MNHEY, SVGAGI. Trimming shortened V by 5 bases and J by 4 bases, and 14 bases separated the two germline ends. The specimen sequenced was PBMCs. The receptor comes from a man aged 25-45 years in good health and CMV-seronegative. V usage is TRBV6-5 and J usage is TRBJ1-1, with D hard to call. This CDR3 is CASSRFKSFTEAFF. The CDR3 coding sequence is TGTGCCAGCAGTCGGTTCAAGTCGTTCACTGAAGCTTTCTTT.